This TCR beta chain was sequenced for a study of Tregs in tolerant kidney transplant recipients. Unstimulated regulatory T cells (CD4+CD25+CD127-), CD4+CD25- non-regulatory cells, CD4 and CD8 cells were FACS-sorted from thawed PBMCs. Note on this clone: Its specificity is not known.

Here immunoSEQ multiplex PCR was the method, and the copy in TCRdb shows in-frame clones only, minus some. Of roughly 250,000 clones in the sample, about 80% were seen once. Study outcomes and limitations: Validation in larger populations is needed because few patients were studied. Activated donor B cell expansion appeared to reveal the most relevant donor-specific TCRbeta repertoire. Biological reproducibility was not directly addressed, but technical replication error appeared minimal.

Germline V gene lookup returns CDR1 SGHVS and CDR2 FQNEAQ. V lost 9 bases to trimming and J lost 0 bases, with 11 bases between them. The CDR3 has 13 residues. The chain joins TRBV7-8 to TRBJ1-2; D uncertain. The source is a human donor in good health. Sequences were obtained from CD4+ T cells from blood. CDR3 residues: CASAVQANYGYTF. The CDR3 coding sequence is TGTGCCAGTGCCGTCCAAGCTAACTATGGCTACACCTTC. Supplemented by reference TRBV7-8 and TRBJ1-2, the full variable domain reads GAGVSQSPRYKVAKRGQDVALRCDPISGHVSLFWYQQALGQGPEFLTYFQNEAQLDKSGLPSDRFFAERPEGSVSTLKIQRTQQEDSAVYLCASAVQANYGYTFGSGTRLTVV.